This entry lists 4 T cell receptor beta chains sequenced from one sample in a study of shared clonotypes between healthy human individuals. CD45RO-negative, CCR7-selected cells formed the naive CD8 fraction, which excluded terminally differentiated effector memory CD45RA+ cells. Clones were read by immunoSEQ multiplex PCR, and TCRdb kept only the in-frame ones, dropping some. Of about 2 million clones in the sample, just under 95% are singletons; the top ten hold 0.95% to 1.5%. Sequencing input: naive CD8+ T cells sorted from blood. The source is a young man in good health.

The chain employs TRBV9 and TRBJ2-5, with D possibly TRBD2 on 6 matching bases. V dropped 4 bases and J dropped 2 bases, with 15 bases sitting between them. The CDR3 length is 15 residues. Germline V gene sequence: CDR1 SGDLS, CDR2 YYNGEE. The CDR3 is CASSHRSGLQETQYF. The CDR3 DNA sequence: TGTGCCAGCAGCCACCGTAGCGGACTTCAAGAGACCCAGTACTTC.

The rearrangement uses TRBV13 and TRBJ2-7; 7 bases line up with TRBD1. CDR3 size: 14 residues. Unmatched junction bases numbered 5, after V lost 4 bases and J lost 2 bases. Per the germline V gene, CDR1 is PRHDT and CDR2 is FYEKMQ (reference sequence). The CDR3 loop reads CASSSGTAAYEQYF. The CDR3 DNA reads TGTGCCAGCAGCTCCGGGACAGCAGCCTACGAGCAGTACTTC.

This clone was observed a handful of times. Within the sample, other DNA sequences also encode this same CDR3. This sequence joins TRBV7-9 and TRBJ2-7; 8 bases are a match to TRBD1. After removal of 1 base from V and 2 bases from J, the junction contained 1 base not matched to a gene. Germline V gene sequence: CDR1 SEHNR, CDR2 FQNEAQ (reference sequence). The CDR3 contains 14 residues. CDR3 sequence (DNA): TGTGCCAGCAGCTTAGTACAGGGGGCCTACGAGCAGTACTTC. It specifies CASSLVQGAYEQYF. The full variable domain, in which reference TRBV7-9 and TRBJ2-7 provide the parts outside the CDR3, is DTGVSQNPRHKITKRGQNVTFRCDPISEHNRLYWYRQTLGQGPEFLTYFQNEAQLEKSRLLSDRFSAERPKGSFSTLEIQRTEQGDSAMYLCASSLVQGAYEQYFGPGTRLTVT.

In nucleotides, the CDR3 is TGTGCCAGCACCCACGTCACCGGGAACACTGAAGCTTTCTTT. It codes for CASTHVTGNTEAFF. The V call is TRBV11-2, the J call TRBJ1-1; no definite D call. This CDR3 contains 14 residues. Trimming shortened V by 7 bases and J by 1 base, and 13 bases separated the two germline ends. Germline CDR1 and CDR2: SGHAT and FQNNGV.